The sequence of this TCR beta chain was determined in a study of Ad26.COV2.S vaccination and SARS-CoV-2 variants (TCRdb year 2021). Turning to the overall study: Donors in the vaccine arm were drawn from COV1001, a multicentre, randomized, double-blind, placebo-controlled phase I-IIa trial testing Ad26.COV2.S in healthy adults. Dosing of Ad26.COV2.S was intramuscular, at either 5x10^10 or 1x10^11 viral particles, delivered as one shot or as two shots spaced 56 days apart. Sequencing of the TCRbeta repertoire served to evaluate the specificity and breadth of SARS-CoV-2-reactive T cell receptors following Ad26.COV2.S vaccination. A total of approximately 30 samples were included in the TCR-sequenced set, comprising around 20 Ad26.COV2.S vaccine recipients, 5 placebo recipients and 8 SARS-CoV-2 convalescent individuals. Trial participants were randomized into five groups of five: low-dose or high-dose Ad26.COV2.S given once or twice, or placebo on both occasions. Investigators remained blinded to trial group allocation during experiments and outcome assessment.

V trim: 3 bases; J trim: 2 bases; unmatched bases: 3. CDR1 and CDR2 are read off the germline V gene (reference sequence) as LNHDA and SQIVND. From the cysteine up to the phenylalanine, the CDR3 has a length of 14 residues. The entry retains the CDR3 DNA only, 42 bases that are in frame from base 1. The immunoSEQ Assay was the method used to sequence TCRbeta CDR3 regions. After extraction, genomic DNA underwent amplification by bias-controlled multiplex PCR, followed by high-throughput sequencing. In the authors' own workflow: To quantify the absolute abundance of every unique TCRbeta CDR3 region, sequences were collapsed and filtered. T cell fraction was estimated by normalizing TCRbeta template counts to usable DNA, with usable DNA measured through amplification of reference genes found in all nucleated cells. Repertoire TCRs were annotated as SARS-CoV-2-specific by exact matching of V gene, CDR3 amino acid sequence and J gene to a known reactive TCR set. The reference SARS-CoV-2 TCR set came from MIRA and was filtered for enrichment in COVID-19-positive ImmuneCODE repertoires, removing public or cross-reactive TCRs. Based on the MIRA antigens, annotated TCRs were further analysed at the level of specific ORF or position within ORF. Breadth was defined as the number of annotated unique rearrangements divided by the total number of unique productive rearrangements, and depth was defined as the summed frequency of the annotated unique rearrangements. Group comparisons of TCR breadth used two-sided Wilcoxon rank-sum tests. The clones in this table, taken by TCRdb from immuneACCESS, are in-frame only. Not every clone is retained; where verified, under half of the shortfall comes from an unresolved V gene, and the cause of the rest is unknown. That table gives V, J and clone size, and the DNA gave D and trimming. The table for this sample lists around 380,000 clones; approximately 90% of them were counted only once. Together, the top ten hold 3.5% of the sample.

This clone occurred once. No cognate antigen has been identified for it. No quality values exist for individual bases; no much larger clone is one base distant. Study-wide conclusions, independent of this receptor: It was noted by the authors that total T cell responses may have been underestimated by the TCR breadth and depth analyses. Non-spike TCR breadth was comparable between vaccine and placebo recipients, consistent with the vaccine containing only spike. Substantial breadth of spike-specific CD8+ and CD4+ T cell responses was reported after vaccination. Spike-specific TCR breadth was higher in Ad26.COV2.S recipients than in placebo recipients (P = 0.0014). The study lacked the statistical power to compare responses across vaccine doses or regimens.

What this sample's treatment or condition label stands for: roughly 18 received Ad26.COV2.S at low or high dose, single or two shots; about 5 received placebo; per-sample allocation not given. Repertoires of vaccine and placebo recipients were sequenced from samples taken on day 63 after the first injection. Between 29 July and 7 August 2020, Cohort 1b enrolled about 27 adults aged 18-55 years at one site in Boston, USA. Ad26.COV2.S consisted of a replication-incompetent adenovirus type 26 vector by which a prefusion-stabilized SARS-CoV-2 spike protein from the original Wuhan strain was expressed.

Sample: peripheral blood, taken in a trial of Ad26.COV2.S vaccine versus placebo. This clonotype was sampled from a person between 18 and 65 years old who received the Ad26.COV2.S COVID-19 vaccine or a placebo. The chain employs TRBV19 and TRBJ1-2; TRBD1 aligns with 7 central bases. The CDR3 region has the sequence CASSIPDRNYGYTF. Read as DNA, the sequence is TGTGCCAGTAGTATCCCGGACAGGAACTATGGCTACACCTTC.